A selection of T cell receptor beta chains follows, all from one sample in a study of STAT5B mutations in CD4+ large granular lymphocyte leukemia. Method: immunoSEQ multiplex PCR; TCRdb's copy keeps in-frame clones and lacks some. The sample records approximately 52,000 clones, about 70% being singletons. Sequencing was done on a sample of CD4+ T cells from blood buffy coats. The receptors were gathered from a human donor in good health. The CDR3 runs from the conserved cysteine through the conserved F or W. D genes are given only for firm matches. For some rows the clone size is stated as once, few or many, or as a class when expanded; others skip it.

d_gene: NA; j_gene: TRBJ1-1; abundance: few; v_gene: TRBV6-1; CDR3nt: TGTGCCAGCAGGGGACTTAAGAACACTGAAGCTTTCTTT; CDR3aa: CASRGLKNTEAFF
d_gene: TRBD1; j_gene: TRBJ2-1; abundance: NA; v_gene: TRBV10-1; CDR3nt: TGCGCCAGCAGTGACCCAGGGGGATACAATGAGCAGTTCTTC; CDR3aa: CASSDPGGYNEQFF
d_gene: NA; j_gene: TRBJ2-2; abundance: NA; v_gene: TRBV5-1; CDR3nt: TGCGCCAGCAGCTTGGAGGGTCGGGACACCGGGGAGCTGTTTTTT; CDR3aa: CASSLEGRDTGELFF
d_gene: TRBD1; j_gene: TRBJ2-1; abundance: NA; v_gene: TRBV30; CDR3nt: TGTGCCTGGAGTGTACTCCAGGGGGATGAGCAGTTCTTC; CDR3aa: CAWSVLQGDEQFF
d_gene: NA; j_gene: TRBJ2-7; abundance: NA; v_gene: TRBV19; CDR3nt: TGTGCCAGTAGTATTCGGCCTAGCGCGTCCTACGAGCAGTACTTC; CDR3aa: CASSIRPSASYEQYF
d_gene: NA; j_gene: TRBJ1-4; abundance: NA; v_gene: TRBV18; CDR3nt: TGTGCCAGCTCACCAAGGAGGGCTAATGAAAAACTGTTTTTT; CDR3aa: CASSPRRANEKLFF
d_gene: NA; j_gene: TRBJ2-5; abundance: NA; v_gene: TRBV10-3; CDR3nt: TGTGCCATCAGTGATTCGAAGGGACAACAAGAGACCCAGTACTTC; CDR3aa: CAISDSKGQQETQYF
d_gene: NA; j_gene: TRBJ2-1; abundance: NA; v_gene: TRBV6-5; CDR3nt: TGTGCCAGCAACCCGGGACTTAACTACAATGAGCAGTTCTTC; CDR3aa: CASNPGLNYNEQFF
d_gene: NA; j_gene: TRBJ2-1; abundance: NA; v_gene: TRBV4-2; CDR3nt: TGTGCCAGCAGCCAAGATAGGAAGGGCCCTTACAATGAGCAGTTCTTC; CDR3aa: CASSQDRKGPYNEQFF
d_gene: TRBD1; j_gene: TRBJ1-2; abundance: NA; v_gene: TRBV28; CDR3nt: TGTGCCAGCAGGAGACAGGGGGAGGTCTATGGCTACACCTTC; CDR3aa: CASRRQGEVYGYTF
d_gene: NA; j_gene: TRBJ1-1; abundance: few; v_gene: TRBV14; CDR3nt: TGTGCCAGCAGCCAAGAGAAAGCGAGTGCCACCTTCGGGACTGAAGCTTTCTTT; CDR3aa: CASSQEKASATFGTEAFF
d_gene: NA; j_gene: TRBJ1-4; abundance: few; v_gene: TRBV6-5; CDR3nt: TGTGCCAGCAGTTACTCGCGTGAAGCTGAAAAACTGTTTTTT; CDR3aa: CASSYSREAEKLFF
d_gene: NA; j_gene: TRBJ1-2; abundance: NA; v_gene: TRBV15; CDR3nt: TGTGCCACCAGTCATACGCTGAGGACGGGCTACACCTTC; CDR3aa: CATSHTLRTGYTF
d_gene: NA; j_gene: TRBJ1-1; abundance: NA; v_gene: TRBV5-1; CDR3nt: TGCGCCAGCAGCTTGGGGACAGACGGAGCTTTCTTT; CDR3aa: CASSLGTDGAFF
d_gene: NA; j_gene: TRBJ2-2; abundance: NA; v_gene: TRBV18; CDR3nt: TGTGCCAGCTCACTGGAGGCCGGGGAGCTGTTTTTT; CDR3aa: CASSLEAGELFF
d_gene: TRBD1; j_gene: TRBJ1-3; abundance: NA; v_gene: TRBV6-6; CDR3nt: TGTGCCAGCAGTCTCAGGGACAGGAACACCATATATTTT; CDR3aa: CASSLRDRNTIYF
d_gene: TRBD1; j_gene: TRBJ1-3; abundance: NA; v_gene: TRBV19; CDR3nt: TGTGCCAGTAGTACAGGGGACAGCTCTGGAAACACCATATATTTT; CDR3aa: CASSTGDSSGNTIYF
d_gene: NA; j_gene: TRBJ1-5; abundance: NA; v_gene: TRBV5-6; CDR3nt: TGTGCCAGCAGCGTGACAAATAGCAATCAGCCCCAGCATTTT; CDR3aa: CASSVTNSNQPQHF
d_gene: NA; j_gene: TRBJ1-1; abundance: NA; v_gene: TRBV5-1; CDR3nt: TGCGCCAGCAGGGGACAAACTGATGAAGCTTTCTTT; CDR3aa: CASRGQTDEAFF
d_gene: NA; j_gene: TRBJ1-1; abundance: NA; v_gene: TRBV5-5; CDR3nt: TGTGCCAGCAGCTCGGGAGGACGCGACACTGAAGCTTTCTTT; CDR3aa: CASSSGGRDTEAFF
d_gene: NA; j_gene: TRBJ2-5; abundance: NA; v_gene: TRBV5-4; CDR3nt: TGTGCCAGCAGCTTGGTCTCGGCTAGCGATGGGGCGGAGACCCAGTACTTC; CDR3aa: CASSLVSASDGAETQYF
d_gene: NA; j_gene: TRBJ1-5; abundance: NA; v_gene: TRBV19; CDR3nt: TGTGCCAGTAGCCAGACAGACGGAGACAATCAGCCCCAGCATTTT; CDR3aa: CASSQTDGDNQPQHF
d_gene: NA; j_gene: TRBJ2-5; abundance: NA; v_gene: TRBV25-1; CDR3nt: TGTGCCAGCAGACAGCAAGAGACCCAGTACTTC; CDR3aa: CASRQQETQYF
d_gene: NA; j_gene: TRBJ2-6; abundance: NA; v_gene: TRBV5-4; CDR3nt: TGTGCCAGCAGCTTGGACGGCCCCTCTGGGGCCAACGTCCTGACTTTC; CDR3aa: CASSLDGPSGANVLTF
d_gene: NA; j_gene: TRBJ1-2; abundance: few; v_gene: TRBV6-1; CDR3nt: TGTGCCAGCAGTGAACAGGCGGATTATGGCTACACCTTC; CDR3aa: CASSEQADYGYTF
d_gene: TRBD1; j_gene: TRBJ2-2; abundance: NA; v_gene: TRBV2; CDR3nt: TGTGCCACCGGACAGGGGCAGAACACCGGGGAGCTGTTTTTT; CDR3aa: CATGQGQNTGELFF
d_gene: NA; j_gene: TRBJ2-3; abundance: NA; v_gene: TRBV7-3; CDR3nt: TGTGCCAGCAGCTTAGTACAGGGAGATACGCAGTATTTT; CDR3aa: CASSLVQGDTQYF
d_gene: NA; j_gene: TRBJ1-1; abundance: few; v_gene: TRBV10-3; CDR3nt: TGTGCCATCAGTGCAGACCGAAACACTGAAGCTTTCTTT; CDR3aa: CAISADRNTEAFF
d_gene: NA; j_gene: TRBJ2-5; abundance: NA; v_gene: TRBV29-1; CDR3nt: TGCAGCGGATCCAGGGGGGGATCCGAGACCCAGTACTTC; CDR3aa: CSGSRGGSETQYF
d_gene: NA; j_gene: TRBJ1-4; abundance: NA; v_gene: TRBV7-9; CDR3nt: TGTGCCAGCAGCTCCCTATCGGCCAATGGAGGTGAAAAACTGTTTTTT; CDR3aa: CASSSLSANGGEKLFF
d_gene: NA; j_gene: TRBJ1-6; abundance: NA; v_gene: TRBV9; CDR3nt: TGTGCCAGCAGCCCGCGGGGGGGGGATAATTCACCCCTCCACTTT; CDR3aa: CASSPRGGDNSPLHF
d_gene: NA; j_gene: TRBJ1-2; abundance: few; v_gene: TRBV11-2; CDR3nt: TGTGCCAGCAGCGCCGGATTACAGGGCCCCCTTTCTGCCGGCTACACCTTC; CDR3aa: CASSAGLQGPLSAGYTF
d_gene: TRBD2; j_gene: TRBJ2-3; abundance: once; v_gene: TRBV10-3; CDR3nt: TGTGCCATCAGGGGGACTAGCGGGGAACTTAGCACAGATACGCAGTATTTT; CDR3aa: CAIRGTSGELSTDTQYF
d_gene: TRBD1; j_gene: TRBJ2-7; abundance: NA; v_gene: TRBV7-2; CDR3nt: TGTGCCAGCAGCTTGACAGGGATATCCTACGAGCAGTACTTC; CDR3aa: CASSLTGISYEQYF
d_gene: NA; j_gene: TRBJ1-6; abundance: NA; v_gene: TRBV2; CDR3nt: TGTGCCAGCAGTGGCGATGCGGGGTATAATTCACCCCTCCACTTT; CDR3aa: CASSGDAGYNSPLHF
d_gene: TRBD1; j_gene: TRBJ2-2; abundance: NA; v_gene: TRBV6-1; CDR3nt: TGTGCCAGCACTTCCGGGACAGGGAACACCGGGGAGCTGTTTTTT; CDR3aa: CASTSGTGNTGELFF
d_gene: NA; j_gene: TRBJ2-2; abundance: NA; v_gene: TRBV6-5; CDR3nt: TGTGCCAGCAGTTACAACGGAGCGAACACCGGGGAGCTGTTTTTT; CDR3aa: CASSYNGANTGELFF
d_gene: NA; j_gene: TRBJ1-4; abundance: once; v_gene: TRBV6-6; CDR3nt: TGTGCCAGCAGCCTATTAGATGAAAAACTGTTTTTT; CDR3aa: CASSLLDEKLFF
d_gene: TRBD1; j_gene: TRBJ2-2; abundance: NA; v_gene: TRBV18; CDR3nt: TGTGCCAGCTCGGGACAGGGGGACACCGGGGAGCTGTTTTTT; CDR3aa: CASSGQGDTGELFF
d_gene: NA; j_gene: TRBJ2-7; abundance: NA; v_gene: TRBV7-2; CDR3nt: TGTGCCAGCAGCGCCCAGTACGAGCAGTACTTC; CDR3aa: CASSAQYEQYF
d_gene: NA; j_gene: TRBJ2-1; abundance: NA; v_gene: TRBV28; CDR3nt: TGTGCCAGCAGCACCACTGAGAATGAGCAGTTCTTC; CDR3aa: CASSTTENEQFF
d_gene: TRBD2; j_gene: TRBJ2-3; abundance: NA; v_gene: TRBV18; CDR3nt: TGTGCCAGCTCACCGACTAGCGACACAGATACGCAGTATTTT; CDR3aa: CASSPTSDTDTQYF
d_gene: TRBD2; j_gene: TRBJ2-3; abundance: NA; v_gene: TRBV6-5; CDR3nt: TGTGCCAGCAGGCGGGGGTACACAGATACGCAGTATTTT; CDR3aa: CASRRGYTDTQYF
d_gene: NA; j_gene: TRBJ2-5; abundance: NA; v_gene: TRBV7-2; CDR3nt: TGTGCCAGCAGCATGTACCAAGAGACCCAGTACTTC; CDR3aa: CASSMYQETQYF
d_gene: TRBD1; j_gene: TRBJ1-6; abundance: NA; v_gene: TRBV2; CDR3nt: TGTGCCAGCAGTGAATTCGGGACAGGGCCCTCACCCCTCCACTTT; CDR3aa: CASSEFGTGPSPLHF
d_gene: TRBD1; j_gene: TRBJ2-7; abundance: NA; v_gene: TRBV7-8; CDR3nt: TGTGCCAGCAGCATTATAGGGGGCCACGAGCAGTACTTC; CDR3aa: CASSIIGGHEQYF
d_gene: TRBD1; j_gene: TRBJ1-6; abundance: few; v_gene: TRBV19; CDR3nt: TGTGCCAGCACCAGGGGGCAAGATAATTCACCCCTCCACTTT; CDR3aa: CASTRGQDNSPLHF
d_gene: NA; j_gene: TRBJ2-2; abundance: NA; v_gene: TRBV2; CDR3nt: TGTGCCAGCAGTGAATGGCTCCCGTCCGGGGAGCTGTTTTTT; CDR3aa: CASSEWLPSGELFF
d_gene: NA; j_gene: TRBJ1-1; abundance: NA; v_gene: TRBV6-6; CDR3nt: TGTGCCAGCAGGTCCGGTGAAGCTTTCTTT; CDR3aa: CASRSGEAFF
d_gene: TRBD2; j_gene: TRBJ2-5; abundance: few; v_gene: TRBV19; CDR3nt: TGTGCCAGTAGTATGCGGGGGTTGGAGACCCAGTACTTC; CDR3aa: CASSMRGLETQYF
d_gene: NA; j_gene: TRBJ1-5; abundance: NA; v_gene: TRBV7-2; CDR3nt: TGTGCCAGCAGCTTATCCGACAATGCCTATCAGCCCCAGCATTTT; CDR3aa: CASSLSDNAYQPQHF
d_gene: TRBD2; j_gene: TRBJ2-7; abundance: NA; v_gene: TRBV27; CDR3nt: TGTGCCAGCAGTTTCGGAGCGGGGGGGCACGAGCAGTACTTC; CDR3aa: CASSFGAGGHEQYF
d_gene: NA; j_gene: TRBJ2-6; abundance: NA; v_gene: TRBV14; CDR3nt: TGTGCCAGCTCACCCAGGGTTGCCACCGATACTGGGGCCAACGTCCTGACTTTC; CDR3aa: CASSPRVATDTGANVLTF
d_gene: TRBD2; j_gene: TRBJ2-3; abundance: NA; v_gene: TRBV5-6; CDR3nt: TGTGCCAGCAGCTTGAGGATAGCGGGTAATACAGATACGCAGTATTTT; CDR3aa: CASSLRIAGNTDTQYF